This T cell receptor beta chain was captured by sequencing in a study of OX40 agonist ivuxolimab in advanced cancers. Study information: Averaging about 60 years in age, with a range of about 20 to 90, the cohort was 80% to 90% male. Study-wide results and caveats: Among the lowest peripheral clonal expansion occurred in 0.1-3.0 mg/kg partial responders. Clonal expansion was seen in CD4+ and CD8+ blood T cells by week 6 at 0.1 to 3.0 mg/kg.

V gave up 5 bases and J gave up 1 base, with 8 bases separating them. The CDR3 extends over 14 amino acids. CDR1 and CDR2 (germline): MNHNY, SVGAGI (reference sequence). This table comes from immunoSEQ multiplex PCR, and its TCRdb copy is limited to in-frame clones, with some not included. The table includes approximately 82,000 clones, roughly four fifths detected once. For this clone: Its antigen is not known.

The receptor's source is an adult with an advanced solid tumor such as melanoma, head and neck, liver or kidney cancer. This specimen consisted of CD4+ or CD8+ T cells sorted from blood, obtained in a trial of the OX40 agonist ivuxolimab. The chain is built from TRBV6-6 and TRBJ2-2; maybe TRBD2 (5 bases). This CDR3 reads CASSPTRNTGELFF. CDR3 coding DNA: TGTGCCAGCAGTCCCACTAGGAACACCGGGGAGCTGTTTTTT.